These T cell receptor beta chains were read from a single sample in a study of blood T cell repertoires in COVID-19. Clones were sequenced by immunoSEQ multiplex PCR, and TCRdb holds only the in-frame ones, with some missing. The table has 300,000 or so clones, 87% seen once. Sequencing input: peripheral blood. The receptors originated from a woman aged 40 to 50 who had recovered from COVID-19. The CDR3 runs from the conserved cysteine through the conserved F or W. D genes are given only for firm matches. Some rows mark clone size as missing; the rest say once, few, many or name a class of expanded clone.

size | J | D | V | CDR3 | DNA
few | TRBJ2-1 | . | TRBV7-8 | CASSTWTDYNEQFF | TGTGCCAGCAGCACCTGGACAGACTACAATGAGCAGTTCTTC
. | TRBJ1-4 | TRBD1 | TRBV3-1/TRBV3-2 | CASSQTGQASKLFF | TGTGCCAGCAGCCAAACAGGACAGGCCTCAAAACTGTTTTTT
. | TRBJ1-1 | TRBD1 | TRBV5-6 | CASSFVSQGAQGAEAFF | TGTGCCAGCAGCTTCGTGTCCCAGGGGGCGCAGGGGGCTGAAGCTTTCTTT
. | TRBJ1-1 | . | TRBV6-2/TRBV6-3 | CASSPKRDTFAPNTEAFF | TGTGCCAGCAGCCCGAAACGGGACACCTTCGCCCCTAACACTGAAGCTTTCTTT
. | TRBJ1-1 | TRBD1 | TRBV30 | CALENLGGSGGAFF | TGTGCCTTGGAGAATCTGGGGGGCTCAGGGGGAGCTTTCTTT
. | TRBJ1-1 | . | TRBV3-1/TRBV3-2 | CASEAENTEAFF | TGTGCCAGTGAGGCTGAGAACACTGAAGCTTTCTTT
. | TRBJ2-1 | TRBD2 | TRBV9 | CASSAAGGTYNEQFF | TGTGCCAGCAGCGCGGCGGGGGGGACCTACAATGAGCAGTTCTTC
once | TRBJ1-5 | TRBD1 | TRBV4-3 | CASSPTGINQPQHF | TGCGCCAGCAGCCCGACAGGGATCAATCAGCCCCAGCATTTT
. | TRBJ1-1 | . | TRBV27 | CASSLRLMNTEAFF | TGTGCCAGCTCCCTCAGGCTCATGAACACTGAAGCTTTCTTT
. | TRBJ2-5 | TRBD2 | TRBV6-1 | CASSESPRTSGPQETQYF | TGTGCCAGCAGTGAATCCCCTCGGACTAGCGGCCCCCAAGAGACCCAGTACTTC
. | TRBJ2-2 | TRBD1 | TRBV5-4 | CASSFRDRGTGELFF | TGTGCCAGCAGCTTCCGGGACAGGGGCACCGGGGAGCTGTTTTTT
. | TRBJ2-3 | TRBD1 | TRBV27 | CASNAPGQGFIGSTDTQYF | TGTGCCAGCAATGCCCCGGGACAGGGGTTTATTGGAAGCACAGATACGCAGTATTTT
. | TRBJ1-2 | TRBD1 | TRBV4-1 | CASSHEDRANYGYTF | TGCGCCAGCAGCCACGAGGACAGGGCTAACTATGGCTACACCTTC
. | TRBJ2-7 | . | TRBV4-1 | CASSQGPSMNSYEQYF | TGCGCCAGCAGCCAAGGGCCCTCAATGAATTCCTACGAGCAGTACTTC
. | TRBJ2-7 | TRBD1 | TRBV12-3/TRBV12-4 | CASGQGWAYEQYF | TGTGCCAGCGGACAGGGGTGGGCCTACGAGCAGTACTTC
. | TRBJ2-1 | TRBD2 | TRBV19 | CASSVRAGGGAAYNEQFF | TGTGCCAGTAGTGTCCGCGCGGGCGGGGGGGCCGCCTACAATGAGCAGTTCTTC
. | TRBJ1-1 | . | TRBV5-1 | CASSLSLGDGTEAFF | TGCGCCAGCAGCTTGAGCCTGGGAGATGGCACTGAAGCTTTCTTT
. | TRBJ2-3 | . | TRBV7-6 | CASSSRPTGYTDTQYF | TGTGCCAGCAGCTCCCGACCGACCGGGTACACAGATACGCAGTATTTT
. | TRBJ1-2 | . | TRBV7-8 | CASSSSLGPTGLVGGYTF | TGTGCCAGCAGCTCCTCCCTTGGCCCGACAGGCCTAGTAGGTGGCTACACCTTC
. | TRBJ2-1 | TRBD1 | TRBV6-6 | CASSYVDRVSGEQFF | TGTGCCAGCAGTTACGTGGACAGGGTCTCAGGTGAGCAGTTCTTC
once | TRBJ2-3 | . | TRBV6-6 | CASSYGAQGDTQYF | TGTGCCAGCAGTTACGGGGCACAAGGAGATACGCAGTATTTT
. | TRBJ1-2 | . | TRBV10-3 | CAISEPTDNYGYTF | TGTGCCATCAGTGAACCCACAGACAACTATGGCTACACCTTC
. | TRBJ2-7 | TRBD1 | TRBV2 | CASSTDRGLAYF | TGTGCCAGCAGTACGGACAGGGGGCTGGCGTACTTC
. | TRBJ2-3 | TRBD1 | TRBV12-3/TRBV12-4 | CASSFNRGSQYF | TGTGCCAGCAGTTTTAACAGGGGGTCGCAGTATTTT
. | TRBJ2-7 | . | TRBV20-1 | CSASLPRSYEQYF | TGCAGTGCTAGTTTGCCGCGCTCCTACGAGCAGTACTTC
. | TRBJ2-3 | . | TRBV12-5 | CASGLGQGTDTQYF | TGTGCTAGTGGTTTGGGACAGGGCACAGATACGCAGTATTTT
. | TRBJ2-3 | . | TRBV21-1 | CATHGATGSTDTQYF | TGTGCCACACATGGGGCCACTGGCAGCACAGATACGCAGTATTTT
. | TRBJ2-3 | . | TRBV7-3 | CASSLNVGGGDTQYF | TGTGCCAGCAGCTTAAACGTGGGGGGAGGAGATACGCAGTATTTT
. | TRBJ1-3 | . | TRBV9 | CASSVEYSGNTIYF | TGTGCCAGCAGCGTAGAATACTCTGGAAACACCATATATTTT
. | TRBJ2-7 | TRBD1 | TRBV29-1 | CSVDGYRGEQYF | TGCAGCGTTGATGGATACAGGGGGGAGCAGTACTTC
. | TRBJ2-3 | TRBD2 | TRBV9 | CASSKRLISGASTDTQYF | TGTGCCAGCAGCAAGCGTCTGATAAGCGGGGCCAGCACAGATACGCAGTATTTT
. | TRBJ1-2 | . | TRBV5-1 | CASSLSGIELGYTF | TGCGCCAGCAGCTTGTCGGGTATCGAACTGGGCTACACCTTC
few | TRBJ1-2 | TRBD1 | TRBV18 | CASSPIWTGQGYTF | TGTGCCAGCTCACCAATCTGGACAGGGCAAGGCTACACCTTC
. | TRBJ2-3 | TRBD2 | TRBV3-1/TRBV3-2 | CASSQGIAGATWDTQYF | TGTGCCAGCAGCCAAGGGATAGCGGGGGCGACCTGGGATACGCAGTATTTT
. | TRBJ2-2 | . | TRBV10-1 | CASSELAGSGELFF | TGCGCCAGCAGTGAACTAGCAGGGTCCGGGGAGCTGTTTTTT
. | TRBJ2-1 | . | TRBV5-4 | CASSPTQGSLQNEQFF | TGTGCCAGCAGTCCAACGCAGGGTAGCTTGCAGAATGAGCAGTTCTTC
. | TRBJ2-7 | . | TRBV15 | CATSQSNSDEQYF | TGTGCCACCAGCCAATCAAATAGCGACGAGCAGTACTTC
. | TRBJ2-1 | TRBD1 | TRBV5-1 | CASSLLGQGTYNEQFF | TGCGCCAGCAGCTTGTTAGGACAGGGCACCTACAATGAGCAGTTCTTC
. | TRBJ2-5 | . | TRBV12-3/TRBV12-4 | CASSQGPAGTQYF | TGTGCCAGCAGTCAGGGCCCCGCCGGGACCCAGTACTTC
once | TRBJ2-5 | . | TRBV6-2/TRBV6-3 | CASSEMPGSIGETQYF | TGTGCCAGCAGTGAGATGCCGGGGTCTATAGGGGAGACCCAGTACTTC
. | TRBJ2-3 | TRBD2 | TRBV4-3 | CASSSTSGGRHTQYF | TGCGCCAGCAGCTCCACGAGCGGGGGGCGGCATACGCAGTATTTT
. | TRBJ2-5 | TRBD2 | TRBV6-2/TRBV6-3 | CASSAGLAGAGETQYF | TGTGCCAGCAGCGCGGGACTAGCGGGGGCGGGAGAGACCCAGTACTTC
. | TRBJ2-4 | TRBD1 | TRBV3-1/TRBV3-2 | CASSQVPPTGGTKNIQYF | TGTGCCAGCAGCCAAGTCCCCCCGACAGGGGGGACCAAAAACATTCAGTACTTC
once | TRBJ1-2 | . | TRBV5-6 | CASSFITGVSGYTF | TGTGCCAGCAGCTTCATTACGGGGGTTTCTGGCTACACCTTC
. | TRBJ2-3 | . | TRBV5-1 | CASSPPGTDTQYF | TGCGCCAGCAGCCCCCCAGGTACAGATACGCAGTATTTT
. | TRBJ2-5 | . | TRBV11-1 | CASRFGETQYF | TGTGCCAGCAGGTTCGGGGAGACCCAGTACTTC
. | TRBJ1-4 | TRBD1 | TRBV2 | CASSPNRGANEKLFF | TGTGCCAGCAGTCCTAACAGGGGGGCTAATGAAAAACTGTTTTTT
. | TRBJ1-2 | TRBD1 | TRBV19 | CASSIGDRLYYGYTF | TGTGCCAGTAGTATAGGGGACAGACTTTACTATGGCTACACCTTC
. | TRBJ1-2 | . | TRBV5-1 | CASSPHLPTRGSYGYTF | TGCGCCAGCAGCCCCCACCTACCTACGCGGGGGTCCTATGGCTACACCTTC
. | TRBJ1-3 | . | TRBV27 | CASSLSPGTSGNTIYF | TGTGCCAGCAGTTTAAGCCCCGGTACCTCTGGAAACACCATATATTTT
. | TRBJ2-7 | TRBD1 | TRBV27 | CASSLTGGGYEQYF | TGTGCCAGCAGTTTAACAGGGGGCGGGTACGAGCAGTACTTC
. | TRBJ2-1 | . | TRBV21-1 | CASSARDRVSDEQFF | TGTGCCAGCAGCGCGCGGGACAGGGTTTCGGATGAGCAGTTCTTC
. | TRBJ1-2 | TRBD1 | TRBV9 | CASSSTGLLTNYGYTF | TGTGCCAGCAGCTCGACAGGGCTACTAACTAACTATGGCTACACCTTC
. | TRBJ2-1 | TRBD1 | TRBV29-1 | CSVVGTALGQFF | TGCAGCGTTGTGGGGACAGCCCTCGGGCAGTTCTTC
. | TRBJ1-4 | TRBD1 | TRBV5-4 | CASSGQGAGEKLFF | TGTGCCAGCAGTGGACAGGGGGCGGGAGAAAAACTGTTTTTT
. | TRBJ2-2 | . | TRBV7-2 | CASSLVYSTGELFF | TGTGCCAGCAGCTTAGTCTACAGCACCGGGGAGCTGTTTTTT
. | TRBJ2-1 | . | TRBV3-1/TRBV3-2 | CASSPRGRGTNNEQFF | TGTGCCAGCAGCCCACGGGGTCGGGGGACCAACAATGAGCAGTTCTTC
few | TRBJ1-3 | TRBD1 | TRBV5-4 | CASRDGTVGNTIYF | TGTGCCAGCAGGGACGGGACAGTTGGAAACACCATATATTTT